This T cell receptor (beta chain) was profiled in a study of shared clonotypes between healthy human individuals. Naive CD8 cells lacked CD45RO, underwent positive selection for CCR7 and left out terminally differentiated effector memory CD45RA+ cells. Deep-level assay runs were performed. The repertoire was sequenced with immunoSEQ multiplex PCR; TCRdb's copy has only in-frame clones and lacks some. Counted here are approximately 650,000 clones, roughly 95% occurring once; the ten biggest clones make up about 0.11%. The CDR3 length is 14 residues. Trimming removed 5 bases from V and 3 bases from J; junction bases left unmatched: 7. Looked up from germline, CDR1 is MNHEY and CDR2 is SMNVEV (reference sequence).

This sequence was found in a woman aged 25 to 39 in good health. Sequenced: naive CD8+ T cells sorted from blood. The chain uses TRBV27 and TRBJ2-7; 7 nucleotides match TRBD2. CDR3 DNA: TGTGCCAGCAGTCCAATAGCTAGCGGCTACGAGCAGTACTTC. Translation gives CASSPIASGYEQYF.